A selection of T cell receptor beta chains follows, all from one sample in a study of PD-1 blockade in mismatch repair-deficient tumors. Only in-frame clones appear in the TCRdb table, and some are missing; sequencing was by immunoSEQ multiplex PCR. The sample has about 40,000 clones; roughly 77% are singletons. Source: peripheral blood, taken 4 weeks after starting pembrolizumab. The receptor source for this set is an adult with mismatch repair-deficient cancer. CDR3s include the opening cysteine and the closing phenylalanine or tryptophan. The order of the fields is clone size, D gene, V gene, J gene, CDR3 DNA, CDR3 protein. D genes are given only for firm matches. The size entry is marked missing in some rows and otherwise reads once, few, many or a size class.

clone size: NA; D gene: NA; V gene: TRBV19; J gene: TRBJ1-1; CDR3 DNA: TGTGCCAGTAGTAAGGACACTGAAGCTTTCTTT; CDR3 protein: CASSKDTEAFF
clone size: NA; D gene: NA; V gene: TRBV6-4; J gene: TRBJ2-5; CDR3 DNA: TGTGCCAGCAGTGACTCGAGCCTGGGGAGAGGGGAGACCCAGTACTTC; CDR3 protein: CASSDSSLGRGETQYF
clone size: few; D gene: NA; V gene: TRBV7-9; J gene: TRBJ1-5; CDR3 DNA: TGTGCCAGCAGCTTAGAGTCCAATCAGCCCCAGCATTTT; CDR3 protein: CASSLESNQPQHF
clone size: few; D gene: NA; V gene: TRBV11-2; J gene: TRBJ2-2; CDR3 DNA: TGTGCCAGCAGCTTAATCACCGGACGGACGTGGGGGGACACCGGGGAGCTGTTTTTT; CDR3 protein: CASSLITGRTWGDTGELFF
clone size: NA; D gene: TRBD1; V gene: TRBV30; J gene: TRBJ2-2; CDR3 DNA: TGTGCCTGGAATGCCGGGACAGGGCACACCGGGGAGCTGTTTTTT; CDR3 protein: CAWNAGTGHTGELFF
clone size: NA; D gene: NA; V gene: TRBV11-2; J gene: TRBJ1-3; CDR3 DNA: TGTGCCAGCAGCTTAGTGGCGCAGGCGATGAACTCTGGAAACACCATATATTTT; CDR3 protein: CASSLVAQAMNSGNTIYF
clone size: NA; D gene: TRBD2; V gene: TRBV28; J gene: TRBJ2-7; CDR3 DNA: TGTGCCAGCAGTTCGAGGATCCTTATAGCGGGAGGTTGGTACGAGCAGTACTTC; CDR3 protein: CASSSRILIAGGWYEQYF
clone size: NA; D gene: NA; V gene: TRBV11-2; J gene: TRBJ2-3; CDR3 DNA: TGTGCCAGCAGCTTAGGCCGCGGATGGGACACAGATACGCAGTATTTT; CDR3 protein: CASSLGRGWDTDTQYF
clone size: NA; D gene: NA; V gene: TRBV11-3; J gene: TRBJ2-1; CDR3 DNA: TGTGCCAGCTCCGTACGGGGTGCCTACAATGAGCAGTTCTTC; CDR3 protein: CASSVRGAYNEQFF
clone size: few; D gene: NA; V gene: TRBV18; J gene: TRBJ2-7; CDR3 DNA: TGTGCCAGCTCACTAACCCTACAGGAAGAGCAGTACTTC; CDR3 protein: CASSLTLQEEQYF
clone size: NA; D gene: TRBD2; V gene: TRBV6-1; J gene: TRBJ2-1; CDR3 DNA: TGTGCCAGCAGCGTAGCGGGCCAGTCCTACAATGAGCAGTTCTTC; CDR3 protein: CASSVAGQSYNEQFF
clone size: medium-sized; D gene: NA; V gene: TRBV7-9; J gene: TRBJ2-7; CDR3 DNA: TGTGCCAGCAGCTCACGGAGAGGTGGGTACGAGCAGTACTTC; CDR3 protein: CASSSRRGGYEQYF
clone size: NA; D gene: TRBD1; V gene: TRBV5-1; J gene: TRBJ2-1; CDR3 DNA: TGCGCCAGCAGTAGAGGACAGGGAAGCGATGAGCAGTTCTTC; CDR3 protein: CASSRGQGSDEQFF
clone size: NA; D gene: TRBD2; V gene: TRBV5-1; J gene: TRBJ2-7; CDR3 DNA: TGCGCCAGCACCGATGGCGGGAGTGGGGCCTACGAGCAGTACTTC; CDR3 protein: CASTDGGSGAYEQYF
clone size: NA; D gene: TRBD2; V gene: TRBV4-3; J gene: TRBJ2-1; CDR3 DNA: TGCGCCAGCAGCTTCGGGACTAGCGGCTACAATGAGCAGTTCTTC; CDR3 protein: CASSFGTSGYNEQFF
clone size: NA; D gene: NA; V gene: TRBV6-4; J gene: TRBJ2-6; CDR3 DNA: TGTGCCAGCAGTGACTCGGCGGGCTCTGGGGCCAACGTCCTGACTTTC; CDR3 protein: CASSDSAGSGANVLTF
clone size: NA; D gene: NA; V gene: TRBV10-3; J gene: TRBJ1-2; CDR3 DNA: TGTGCCATCAGTGAGTCTCCGGGGAGGCAAGACTATGGCTACACCTTC; CDR3 protein: CAISESPGRQDYGYTF
clone size: NA; D gene: NA; V gene: TRBV11-2; J gene: TRBJ2-5; CDR3 DNA: TGTGCCAGCAGCTTAGATTTGGCGGGTGAGGGGACCCAGTACTTC; CDR3 protein: CASSLDLAGEGTQYF
clone size: NA; D gene: NA; V gene: TRBV5-1; J gene: TRBJ2-5; CDR3 DNA: TGCGCCAGCACCCCAGGGGACCCCCGTAGGGACCAGTACTTC; CDR3 protein: CASTPGDPRRDQYF
clone size: NA; D gene: NA; V gene: TRBV6-1; J gene: TRBJ2-4; CDR3 DNA: TGTGCCAGCAGTGTTGTGGGGGTTTTCGGCGGGCTAGCCAAAAACATTCAGTACTTC; CDR3 protein: CASSVVGVFGGLAKNIQYF
clone size: NA; D gene: NA; V gene: TRBV9; J gene: TRBJ2-5; CDR3 DNA: TGTGCCAGCAGCGTAGGGAACGGGAGAGGCGGGGAGACCCAGTACTTC; CDR3 protein: CASSVGNGRGGETQYF
clone size: NA; D gene: TRBD1; V gene: TRBV19; J gene: TRBJ2-7; CDR3 DNA: TGTGCCAGTAGGCCGACAGGGGGCGCGGTCGAGCAGTACTTC; CDR3 protein: CASRPTGGAVEQYF
clone size: NA; D gene: TRBD1; V gene: TRBV6-5; J gene: TRBJ2-1; CDR3 DNA: TGTGCCAGCAGTCTCAACCTCCGGGACAGCCGGTTCTTC; CDR3 protein: CASSLNLRDSRFF
clone size: NA; D gene: NA; V gene: TRBV29-1; J gene: TRBJ2-7; CDR3 DNA: TGCAGCGTTGAAAACGACATATCCTACGAGCAGTACTTC; CDR3 protein: CSVENDISYEQYF
clone size: once; D gene: NA; V gene: TRBV7-6; J gene: TRBJ2-3; CDR3 DNA: TGTGCCAGCAGCTTTTTCGGATTAGCGGTTACAGATACGCAGTATTTT; CDR3 protein: CASSFFGLAVTDTQYF
clone size: few; D gene: TRBD2; V gene: TRBV6-1; J gene: TRBJ2-3; CDR3 DNA: TGTGCCAGCACCCCTAGCGGGTTATCAGATACGCAGTATTTT; CDR3 protein: CASTPSGLSDTQYF
clone size: NA; D gene: NA; V gene: TRBV5-1; J gene: TRBJ2-3; CDR3 DNA: TGCGCCAGCGCTGGGGGGCGCAATACAGGGGATACGCAGTATTTT; CDR3 protein: CASAGGRNTGDTQYF
clone size: NA; D gene: TRBD1; V gene: TRBV4-1; J gene: TRBJ1-2; CDR3 DNA: TGCGCCAGCAGCCTCCTCAGGACAGGCCTATATGGCTACACCTTC; CDR3 protein: CASSLLRTGLYGYTF
clone size: NA; D gene: NA; V gene: TRBV27; J gene: TRBJ2-7; CDR3 DNA: TGTGCCAGCAGGATACCGGGACACCCTCTCGGCGAGCAGTACTTC; CDR3 protein: CASRIPGHPLGEQYF
clone size: NA; D gene: TRBD2; V gene: TRBV28; J gene: TRBJ2-7; CDR3 DNA: TGTGCCAGCAGCCCCCGTCGGGGACTAGCGGGGGGGAGGTCCTACGAGCAGTACTTC; CDR3 protein: CASSPRRGLAGGRSYEQYF
clone size: NA; D gene: TRBD1; V gene: TRBV4-2; J gene: TRBJ2-7; CDR3 DNA: TGTGCCAGCAGCCAAGATTTCGGGGACAGGGGGTACGAGCAGTACTTC; CDR3 protein: CASSQDFGDRGYEQYF
clone size: NA; D gene: NA; V gene: TRBV27; J gene: TRBJ2-3; CDR3 DNA: TGTGCCAGCACCGAACCCCGCACAGATACGCAGTATTTT; CDR3 protein: CASTEPRTDTQYF
clone size: NA; D gene: TRBD1; V gene: TRBV4-1; J gene: TRBJ2-2; CDR3 DNA: TGCGCCAGCAGCCGAGACAGGGCTGGCACCGGGGAGCTGTTTTTT; CDR3 protein: CASSRDRAGTGELFF
clone size: NA; D gene: NA; V gene: TRBV6-6; J gene: TRBJ2-3; CDR3 DNA: TGTGCCAGCCGCCTAGACAACACAGATACGCAGTATTTT; CDR3 protein: CASRLDNTDTQYF
clone size: NA; D gene: NA; V gene: TRBV27; J gene: TRBJ2-3; CDR3 DNA: TGTGCCAGCAGTAGGGCAGGGGAAACTCCTAGCACAGATACGCAGTATTTT; CDR3 protein: CASSRAGETPSTDTQYF
clone size: NA; D gene: NA; V gene: TRBV7-9; J gene: TRBJ2-7; CDR3 DNA: TGTGCCAGCAGTCCAAGGGGGGGGGAAAGCGAGCAGTACTTC; CDR3 protein: CASSPRGGESEQYF
clone size: NA; D gene: NA; V gene: TRBV12-2; J gene: TRBJ2-2; CDR3 DNA: TGTGCAAGTCGCTTAAAGGGGTATACCGGGGAGCTGTTTTTT; CDR3 protein: CASRLKGYTGELFF
clone size: NA; D gene: NA; V gene: TRBV9; J gene: TRBJ2-2; CDR3 DNA: TGTGCCAGCAGCGTAGGACAGCTCGACTACACCGGGGAGCTGTTTTTT; CDR3 protein: CASSVGQLDYTGELFF
clone size: NA; D gene: NA; V gene: TRBV6-4; J gene: TRBJ2-1; CDR3 DNA: TGTGCCAGCAGTGAACAGGGAGACTACAATGAGCAGTTCTTC; CDR3 protein: CASSEQGDYNEQFF
clone size: NA; D gene: TRBD1; V gene: TRBV5-1; J gene: TRBJ1-1; CDR3 DNA: TGCGCCAGCAGCCCCCAGCCACAGGGGTTAGGGACTGAAGCTTTCTTT; CDR3 protein: CASSPQPQGLGTEAFF
clone size: NA; D gene: NA; V gene: TRBV27; J gene: TRBJ2-3; CDR3 DNA: TGTGCCAGCAGTTCGGGTAGCGGCACAGATACGCAGTATTTT; CDR3 protein: CASSSGSGTDTQYF
clone size: NA; D gene: NA; V gene: TRBV21-1; J gene: TRBJ2-1; CDR3 DNA: TGTGCCAGCAGCAAAGGGTGCACGGATAGCTCCTACAATGAGCAGTTCTTC; CDR3 protein: CASSKGCTDSSYNEQFF
clone size: NA; D gene: NA; V gene: TRBV25-1; J gene: TRBJ1-1; CDR3 DNA: TGTGCCAGCAGTAACGAGAACACTGAAGCTTTCTTT; CDR3 protein: CASSNENTEAFF
clone size: NA; D gene: TRBD1; V gene: TRBV18; J gene: TRBJ1-4; CDR3 DNA: TGTGCCAGCTCACCCGGGACAGCTAATGAAAAACTGTTTTTT; CDR3 protein: CASSPGTANEKLFF
clone size: NA; D gene: TRBD1; V gene: TRBV5-1; J gene: TRBJ2-2; CDR3 DNA: TGCGCCAGCAGCTTGGGTAGGGACAGATGGGACACCGGGGAGCTGTTTTTT; CDR3 protein: CASSLGRDRWDTGELFF
clone size: NA; D gene: TRBD2; V gene: TRBV2; J gene: TRBJ2-1; CDR3 DNA: TGTGCCAGCATTCGAAGACTAGCGGGAGGGTGGAGCCGAACCTACAATGAGCAGTTCTTC; CDR3 protein: CASIRRLAGGWSRTYNEQFF
clone size: NA; D gene: TRBD2; V gene: TRBV30; J gene: TRBJ2-2; CDR3 DNA: TGTGCCTGGAATCGAGGACTAGCTACCGGGGAGCTGTTTTTT; CDR3 protein: CAWNRGLATGELFF
clone size: NA; D gene: NA; V gene: TRBV5-4; J gene: TRBJ1-5; CDR3 DNA: TGTGCCAGCAGCTTGATGGGGGGCAATCAGCCCCAGCATTTT; CDR3 protein: CASSLMGGNQPQHF
clone size: NA; D gene: TRBD1; V gene: TRBV5-4; J gene: TRBJ2-5; CDR3 DNA: TGTGCCAGCAGCTTAACAGGGGGCCAAGAGACCCAGTACTTC; CDR3 protein: CASSLTGGQETQYF
clone size: NA; D gene: TRBD2; V gene: TRBV19; J gene: TRBJ2-1; CDR3 DNA: TGTGCCAGTAGATCGGCGGGACTAGCGGGTAGTGAGCAGTTCTTC; CDR3 protein: CASRSAGLAGSEQFF
clone size: once; D gene: TRBD2; V gene: TRBV6-1; J gene: TRBJ2-2; CDR3 DNA: TGTGCCAGCAGACTAGCGGGAGTTACCGGGGAGCTGTTTTTT; CDR3 protein: CASRLAGVTGELFF
clone size: once; D gene: NA; V gene: TRBV30; J gene: TRBJ2-7; CDR3 DNA: TGTGCCTGGAGTTTCCGACAGGTCCTCTTGAACGAGCAGTACTTC; CDR3 protein: CAWSFRQVLLNEQYF
clone size: few; D gene: NA; V gene: TRBV4-3; J gene: TRBJ2-7; CDR3 DNA: TGCGCCAGCAGCCAAGATTACGGCAGGGGGGGGGACGAGCAGTACTTC; CDR3 protein: CASSQDYGRGGDEQYF